Shown below are 32 T cell receptor beta chains from a single sample sequenced in a study of blood T cell repertoires in COVID-19. Repertoires were generated with immunoSEQ multiplex PCR, while TCRdb's copy carries only in-frame clones and drops some. There are 300,000 to 450,000 clones in the sample; 85% to 90% occur only once, and just over 1% lies in the top ten. The sample consisted of PBMCs or T cells enriched from blood (not recorded which). Source of these receptors: a woman aged 25-40 years who had been exposed to COVID-19.

This clone was detected once. The CDR3 DNA follows: TGTGCCAGCAGACCGAGCCGGGGGGCGGGGTACTCCTACAATGAGCAGTTCTTC. Translated, it gives CASRPSRGAGYSYNEQFF. The V call is TRBV27, the J call TRBJ2-1; D perhaps matches TRBD2 (7 bases). V dropped 6 bases and J dropped 0 bases, with 21 bases sitting between them. The CDR3 covers 18 residues. The germline V gene encodes CDR1 MNHEY and CDR2 SMNVEV (reference sequence).

The rearrangement links TRBV14 to TRBJ2-1; unclear D gene. Per germline, CDR1 SGHDN and CDR2 FVKESK. This CDR3 region has 15 residues. V shed 1 base and J shed 0 bases, with 7 bases lying between them. The CDR3 DNA reads as TGTGCCAGCAGCCAAGGCCTAATCTCCTACAATGAGCAGTTCTTC. Translating gives CASSQGLISYNEQFF.

V gene TRBV2 combines with J gene TRBJ1-1; D is unclear. The CDR3 spans 14 residues. V lost 2 bases and J 1 base, leaving 8 bases between the germline ends. In germline, CDR1 is SNHLY, CDR2 FYNNEI. The CDR3 spells CASSESEGNTEAFF. The CDR3 bases are TGTGCCAGCAGTGAAAGTGAGGGGAACACTGAAGCTTTCTTT.

The V call is TRBV7-9, the J call TRBJ2-2, with TRBD1 matching over 10 bases. There are 16 residues in the CDR3. CDR1 SEHNR and CDR2 FQNEAQ come from the germline V gene (reference sequence). Trimming removed 5 bases from V and 4 bases from J; junction bases left unmatched: 7. In nucleotides, the CDR3 is TGTGCCAGCAGCCCAAGACAGGGGGCCAGCACCGGGGAGCTGTTTTTT. Protein product: CASSPRQGASTGELFF.

J is TRBJ1-1 and V is TRBV6-5, with D uncertain. Germline V gene lookup returns CDR1 MNHEY and CDR2 SVGAGI. The germline V and J ends were trimmed by 6 bases and 3 bases, with 11 bases remaining between them. The CDR3 has 13 residues. The CDR3 sequence: CASRIAPDTEAFF. Here the CDR3 DNA reads TGTGCCAGCAGGATTGCTCCGGACACTGAAGCTTTCTTT.

The chain is built from TRBV4-2 and TRBJ2-7; 10 bases are shared with TRBD2. The CDR3 covers 15 residues. The J segment lost 4 bases and the V segment lost 4 bases, leaving 7 bases of the junction unmatched. CDR1 is LGHNA and CDR2 is YNFKEQ in the germline V gene. The CDR3 loop is CASSREREGRYEQYF. The CDR3 DNA follows: TGTGCCAGCAGCCGAGAGCGGGAGGGCCGATACGAGCAGTACTTC.

The DNA for the CDR3 is TGTGCCAGCAGCCCACAGAGGGGACTAGCGGTCGATGAGCAGTTCTTC. Translated, it gives CASSPQRGLAVDEQFF. V is TRBV7-9 and J is TRBJ2-1, with 11 bases aligning to TRBD2. Germline CDR1 SEHNR, CDR2 FQNEAQ (reference sequence). The ends lost 5 bases at V and 8 bases at J; junction bases unmatched: 11. This CDR3 is 16 amino acids long.

This chain links TRBV5-1 with TRBJ2-2; 9 bases are shared with TRBD2. J lost 2 bases, V lost 6 bases, and 8 bases had no gene match. The CDR3 has 16 amino acids. Germline loops: CDR1 SGHRS, CDR2 YFSETQ. CDR3 residues: CASTWGLAGNTGELFF. In nucleotides, the CDR3 is TGCGCCAGCACCTGGGGGCTAGCGGGAAACACCGGGGAGCTGTTTTTT.

This clone was counted only a few times. This chain joins TRBV10-1 and TRBJ2-7; TRBD2 agrees at 10 bases. The germline V gene encodes CDR1 WNHNN and CDR2 SYGVQD (reference sequence). This CDR3 has 15 amino acids. The V segment lost 0 bases and the J segment 7 bases; nucleotides outside the gene matches: 6. In nucleotides, the CDR3 is TGCGCCAGCAGTGAGTCGGGGACTAGCGTGGGAGAGCAGTACTTC. Its protein is CASSESGTSVGEQYF.

The chain has TRBV14 and TRBJ1-4, with D possibly TRBD1 on 6 matching bases. The germline V gene encodes CDR1 SGHDN and CDR2 FVKESK. This CDR3 has 14 amino acids. Trimming removed 6 bases from V and 8 bases from J, with 16 bases in between. The CDR3: CASRKQGAGEKLFF. For the CDR3, the DNA is TGTGCCAGCAGAAAACAGGGAGCAGGCGAAAAACTGTTTTTT.

The chain is built from TRBV5-1 and TRBJ2-1; possibly TRBD1 or TRBD2 for D (5 bases each). The CDR3 is made up of 14 amino acids. Per germline, CDR1 SGHRS and CDR2 YFSETQ. V was trimmed by 4 bases and J by 5 bases, leaving 13 bases between them. The DNA of the CDR3 is TGCGCCAGCAGCGTGGGGGAGTACCACAATGAGCAGTTCTTC. It encodes CASSVGEYHNEQFF.

This chain joins TRBV29-1 and TRBJ1-2; D unclear. V was trimmed by 4 bases and J by 8 bases, leaving 20 bases between them. The CDR3 loop spans 14 amino acids. CDR1 is SQVTM, CDR2 ANQGSEA, per germline. The CDR3, as DNA: TGCAGCGTTGGGCCTGGCGGGAGCGGCGGAGGCTACACCTTC. Its translation: CSVGPGGSGGGYTF.

The J gene is TRBJ2-5, the V gene TRBV20-1; 9 positions match TRBD2. With V trimmed by 3 bases and J by 2 bases, 4 bases remained unmatched. The CDR3 is made up of 14 amino acids. Per the germline V gene, CDR1 is DFQATT and CDR2 is SNEGSKA (reference sequence). Here the CDR3 reads CSASVGLAQETQYF. The CDR3 DNA reads TGCAGTGCTAGTGTCGGACTAGCGCAAGAGACCCAGTACTTC.

This clone was seen a few times. Written as DNA, the CDR3 is TGTGCCACGGGGGCCCCGGAACTAGCGGGAGGAGGAGATACGCAGTATTTT. As protein: CATGAPELAGGGDTQYF. The gene calls are TRBV24-1 and TRBJ2-3; 12 bases fit TRBD2. This CDR3 region has 17 residues. Germline CDR1 and CDR2: KGHDR and SFDVKD. The V gene end was trimmed by 10 bases and the J gene end by 5 bases; junction bases not matched to a gene: 15.

The CDR3 loop reads CASSRKQGNTEAFF. In nucleotides, the CDR3 is TGTGCCAGCAGCCGGAAACAGGGGAACACTGAAGCTTTCTTT. V gene TRBV3-1 (or the pseudogene TRBV3-2) combines with J gene TRBJ1-1; a possible D gene is TRBD1 (6 bases). Germline-derived CDR1 and CDR2 are LGHDT and YNNKEL (reference sequence). CDR3 length: 14 amino acids. V shed 4 bases and J shed 1 base, with 10 bases lying between them.

The chain joins TRBV6-5 to TRBJ2-1; 8 nucleotides match TRBD1. From germline, CDR1 is MNHEY and CDR2 SVGAGI. The CDR3 extends over 13 amino acids. J gave up 9 bases and V 6 bases, and 7 bases lay outside the gene matches. The CDR3 coding sequence is TGTGCCAGCAGGATCGACAGGGGAGGTGAGCAGTTCTTC. Encoded protein: CASRIDRGGEQFF.

The chain couples TRBV11-2 to TRBJ1-4; no definite D call. Germline CDR1 reads SGHAT; CDR2 reads FQNNGV. Trimming stripped 6 bases from V and 8 bases from J, with 19 bases between. The CDR3 sequence is 15 residues long. In DNA form, the CDR3 reads TGTGCCAGCAGTCAGAGGCTGGGCAGCGGGGAAAAACTGTTTTTT. It yields the protein CASSQRLGSGEKLFF.

The chain carries TRBV21-1 and TRBJ2-7; TRBD1 is the table's D call and was not checked against the DNA. TRBV21-1 counts as a pseudogene. CDR3 length equals 14 residues. This CDR3 reads CASSFRDRTYEQYF. CDR3 coding DNA: TGTGCCAGCAGCTTCCGGGACAGAACCTACGAGCAGTACTTC.

The rearrangement uses TRBV6-5 and TRBJ1-5, with TRBD1 identical over 9 bases. Germline V gene lookup returns CDR1 MNHEY and CDR2 SVGAGI. V was clipped by 3 bases and J by 7 bases; unmatched bases: 1. The CDR3 is 13 residues long. The CDR3 nucleotides are TGTGCCAGCAGTTATGGACAGGGGCAGCCCCAGCATTTT. This translates into CASSYGQGQPQHF.

The chain carries TRBV6-5 and TRBJ1-2, with 9 bases identical to TRBD1. The V gene's germline CDR1 is MNHEY and CDR2 SVGAGI. Trimming cost V 5 bases and J 4 bases; bases outside gene matches: 8. This CDR3 contains 15 residues. DNA for the CDR3: TGTGCCAGCAGTAGCCCGACAGGGGGTTTCTATGGCTACACCTTC. This translates into CASSSPTGGFYGYTF.

This sequence joins TRBV5-1 and TRBJ2-7; 9 bases fit TRBD1. V shed 3 bases and J 5 bases; nucleotides not matched to a gene: 0. The CDR3 sequence is 12 residues long. The germline CDR1 and CDR2 sequences are SGHRS and YFSETQ. As DNA, the CDR3 is TGCGCCAGCAGCTGGACAGGGGACGAGCAGTACTTC. This codes for CASSWTGDEQYF.

This chain connects TRBV7-3 to TRBJ1-5; a weak D match, TRBD1 (5 bases). CDR1 and CDR2 (germline): SGHTA, FQGTGA. The ends were cut back, 5 bases at V and 2 bases at J, with 10 bases in the middle. The CDR3 covers 14 residues. CDR3 sequence: CASSPDTRNQPQHF. The DNA for the CDR3 is TGTGCCAGCAGCCCGGACACCCGCAATCAGCCCCAGCATTTT.

The genes are TRBV7-9 and TRBJ1-6, with 10 positions matching TRBD1. V was clipped by 5 bases and J by 8 bases; unmatched bases: 6. The CDR3 runs to 15 residues. Germline CDR1 reads SEHNR; CDR2 reads FQNEAQ (reference sequence). CDR3 protein: CASSRTGTGDSPLHF. The CDR3 DNA reads TGTGCCAGCAGCCGGACCGGGACAGGGGATTCACCCCTCCACTTT. Using reference TRBV7-9 and TRBJ1-6 for the parts outside the CDR3, the full variable domain is DTGVSQNPRHKITKRGQNVTFRCDPISEHNRLYWYRQTLGQGPEFLTYFQNEAQLEKSRLLSDRFSAERPKGSFSTLEIQRTEQGDSAMYLCASSRTGTGDSPLHFGNGTRLTVT.

J is TRBJ1-4 and V is TRBV2; D is unclear. The CDR3 is 13 amino acids. V was pared by 3 bases and J by 10 bases, with 12 bases between. Germline V CDR1 and CDR2: SNHLY, FYNNEI. The CDR3 reads CASSEEVLGKLFF. DNA of the CDR3: TGTGCCAGCAGTGAGGAGGTGCTTGGAAAACTGTTTTTT.

The gene calls are TRBV24-1 and TRBJ2-7; 12 bases match TRBD2. Unmatched junction bases numbered 9, after V lost 2 bases and J lost 5 bases. From germline, CDR1 is KGHDR and CDR2 SFDVKD. CDR3 length: 17 amino acids. The CDR3 DNA reads TGTGCCACCAGTGATTCCCAACTAGCGGGAGGTATCCACGAGCAGTACTTC. It translates to CATSDSQLAGGIHEQYF.

This chain's CDR3 is CASSGAGQGYGYTF. CDR3 nucleotide sequence: TGTGCCAGCAGTGGAGCGGGACAGGGGTATGGCTACACCTTC. The chain recombines TRBV27 with TRBJ1-2; TRBD1 agrees at 10 bases. This CDR3 contains 14 residues. The ends lost 5 bases at V and 5 bases at J; junction bases unmatched: 5. Germline V gene data show CDR1 as MNHEY and CDR2 as SMNVEV (reference sequence).

This clone has a single count. The V gene is TRBV27, the J gene TRBJ1-2; D might be TRBD1 (5 bases). Looked up from germline, CDR1 is MNHEY and CDR2 is SMNVEV (reference sequence). The V gene lost 4 bases and the J gene lost 4 bases, with 16 bases spanning the gap. The CDR3 has 15 amino acids. CDR3 in amino acids: CASSSTLGGFYGYTF. The CDR3 DNA reads TGTGCCAGCAGTTCTACGTTGGGGGGGTTCTATGGCTACACCTTC.

The chain has TRBV10-3 and TRBJ1-4; possible D gene TRBD1, 6 bases. The ends were cut back, 6 bases at V and 8 bases at J, with 10 bases in the middle. The V gene's germline CDR1 is ENHRY and CDR2 SYGVKD. The CDR3 contains 12 residues. This CDR3 reads CAIRDSWEKLFF. CDR3 DNA sequence: TGTGCCATCAGGGACAGCTGGGAAAAACTGTTTTTT.

This chain connects TRBV7-7 to TRBJ2-3, with TRBD2 matching 9 bases. The V gene's germline CDR1 is SSHAT and CDR2 FNYEAQ (reference sequence). V lost 1 base, J lost 3 bases, and 2 bases stayed unmatched. The CDR3 runs 15 residues. CDR3 DNA: TGTGCCAGCAGCTTAGGGCGGGAGGGTACAGATACGCAGTATTTT. It codes for CASSLGREGTDTQYF.

The chain employs TRBV2 and TRBJ1-2; TRBD1 aligns across 9 bases. This CDR3 region has 12 residues. Germline loops: CDR1 SNHLY, CDR2 FYNNEI. With V trimmed by 6 bases and J by 4 bases, 0 bases remained unmatched. This chain's CDR3 is CASRGQGYGYTF. CDR3 DNA: TGTGCCAGCAGGGGACAGGGCTATGGCTACACCTTC.

The rearrangement links TRBV4-2 to TRBJ1-1; 7 positions agree with TRBD1. CDR1 is LGHNA and CDR2 is YNFKEQ in the germline V gene. V lost 1 base, J lost 4 bases, and 9 bases stayed unmatched. This CDR3 is built from 16 residues. The CDR3 spells CASSQGLTGTATEAFF. The CDR3 DNA reads TGTGCCAGCAGCCAAGGCCTTACCGGGACAGCCACTGAAGCTTTCTTT.

V and J are TRBV10-3 and TRBJ1-3; 9 bases match TRBD1. CDR1 and CDR2 (germline): ENHRY, SYGVKD. The CDR3 has 16 amino acids. The V gene end was trimmed by 6 bases and the J gene end by 4 bases; junction bases not matched to a gene: 10. CDR3 coding DNA: TGTGCCATCAGCCCACAGGGGGCGCGTAGAGGAAACACCATATATTTT. This codes for CAISPQGARRGNTIYF.